This TCR beta chain was retrieved from a study of vaccination and CD4 T cells after COVID-19. About the research overall: The authors used overlapping spike peptides from SARS-CoV-2, HCoV-NL63, HCoV-OC43 and HCoV-229E to stimulate cells.

The Oncomine TCR Beta short-read assay sequenced DNA from cultured CD4+ T cells. Researchers extracted genomic DNA from CD4+ T cells that had been cultured. TCRdb re-analysed the PCR reads in MiXCR, keeping a single row per CDR3 protein. The repertoire holds approximately 20,000 distinct CDR3 sequences, with roughly 23% as singletons. Concerning this clonotype itself: Its antigen is still unknown.

The treatment: roughly 10-day PBMC culture with coronavirus spike peptide pools or control peptides (ViraFEST assay). Positive PCR results dated from March to December 2020, before the US Alpha, Beta and Delta variants. The TCR sequence derives from a human donor with COVID-19. The source material was cultured CD4+ T cells from blood.

CDR3 sequence reads: CASSVTSGATDTQYF. The CDR3 DNA sequence: TGTGCCAGTAGTGTGACTAGCGGGGCCACAGATACGCAGTATTTT. The genes are TRBV19 and TRBJ2-3; 11 bases align to TRBD2. This CDR3 has 15 amino acids. In germline, CDR1 is LNHDA, CDR2 SQIVND (reference sequence). Trimming removed 5 bases from V and 2 bases from J; junction bases left unmatched: 3.